This TCR beta chain comes out of a study of glioma-infiltrating T cells after dendritic cell vaccination. Notes on the study in general: Higher pretreatment TIL content predicted longer progression-free time and survival.

Here immunoSEQ multiplex PCR was the method, and the copy in TCRdb shows in-frame clones only, minus some. Here the sample spans around 23,000 clones, just under 90% being singletons. The CDR3 totals 13 residues. Germline-derived CDR1 and CDR2 are SGHRS and YFSETQ. The V end lost 5 bases, the J end lost 4 bases, and 12 bases lay between the germline ends. As concerns this clone: Antigen specificity is unknown.

The time point denotes: after dendritic cell vaccination, including at tumor progression/relapse. The source is a human donor with glioblastoma. V usage is TRBV5-1 and J usage is TRBJ1-2; D not resolved. Specimen: blood, collected after dendritic cell vaccination. The CDR3 loop reads CASRGGLGYGYTF. DNA for the CDR3: TGCGCCAGCAGAGGAGGTTTGGGCTATGGCTACACCTTC.